Listed below are T cell receptor beta chains from one sample, sequenced in a study of radiation and T cells in renal cell carcinoma. Clones were sequenced by immunoSEQ multiplex PCR, and TCRdb holds only the in-frame ones, with some missing. There are about 88,000 clones in the sample; about 86% occur only once, and around 7.9% lies in the top ten. This material consisted of blood, taken from a patient whose treatment included radiotherapy and nephrectomy. Receptor source: a man aged 50 or older with renal cell carcinoma. Each CDR3 is given with its conserved first and last residue. A D gene is named only where the DNA matches it firmly. Clone size is not always given. Where it is, it says once, few, many or a class for expanded clones.

cdr3_nt cdr3_aa v_call clone_size d_call j_call
TGTGCCAGCAGCTTAGGGGTTGGGTCCTCCTACGAGCAGTACTTC CASSLGVGSSYEQYF TRBV11-2 . . TRBJ2-7
TGTGCCACGAAATTAGCGGGACCCCCCTCTCGGTATTACTTC CATKLAGPPSRYYF TRBV27 . TRBD2 TRBJ2-7
TGTGCCACCAGCAGAGGTGGGGCAGAGAACACTGAAGCTTTCTTT CATSRGGAENTEAFF TRBV15 . . TRBJ1-1
TGCGCCAGCAGCCAAGAGCCCCGGACTAGCGGGAAAAACATTCAGTACTTC CASSQEPRTSGKNIQYF TRBV4-1 . TRBD2 TRBJ2-4
TGTGCCAGCACCTCGACCGGGACAGGGAGCACCGGGGAGCTGTTTTTT CASTSTGTGSTGELFF TRBV27 . TRBD1 TRBJ2-2
TGCGCCAGCAGCATCGGGGCTGAAACCGGGGAGCTGTTTTTT CASSIGAETGELFF TRBV5-1 . . TRBJ2-2
TGTGCCAGCAGCTTAGGGGTTGTTAATGAAAAACTGTTTTTT CASSLGVVNEKLFF TRBV7-9 . . TRBJ1-4
TGTGCCAGCAGTGAAGCGCCGTATCAGCCCCAGCATTTT CASSEAPYQPQHF TRBV2 . . TRBJ1-5
TGCAGCGTTGTACAGCGGGTACCCCCAGATACGCAGTATTTT CSVVQRVPPDTQYF TRBV29-1 . . TRBJ2-3
TGTGCCAGCAGCGCTACTAGCGAACGTTCGGAAGCTGCGCAGTATTTT CASSATSERSEAAQYF TRBV7-2 . TRBD2 TRBJ2-3
TGTGCCAGCAGTTGGGCGGGACAGGGTAATGAAAAACTGTTTTTT CASSWAGQGNEKLFF TRBV6-6 few TRBD1 TRBJ1-4
TGTGCCAGCAGTGACTCAAGGGGCCGGTACACCGGGGAGCTGTTTTTT CASSDSRGRYTGELFF TRBV6-4 once . TRBJ2-2
TGTGCCAGTAGTATGGTCTGGAACACTGAAGCTTTCTTT CASSMVWNTEAFF TRBV19 . . TRBJ1-1
TGTGCCAGCAGCTCTCCTAGGCTTCTCCACGAGCAGTACTTC CASSSPRLLHEQYF TRBV11-2 . . TRBJ2-7
TGTGCCAGCAGCCGGACCGGGACAGAAAACATTCAGTACTTC CASSRTGTENIQYF TRBV16 . TRBD1 TRBJ2-4
TGTGCCAGCAGCTTGCAGCCTAACACTGAAGCTTTCTTT CASSLQPNTEAFF TRBV7-2 . . TRBJ1-1
TGTGCCAGCAGTAGGGTCCGGACTAATGAAAAACTGTTTTTT CASSRVRTNEKLFF TRBV6-6 . . TRBJ1-4
TGTGCCAGCTCACCTACTAGTTCAATCGATACGCAGTATTTT CASSPTSSIDTQYF TRBV18 . . TRBJ2-3
TGTGCCAGCAGCGTTGGGACTAGCGGGGTGGATACGCAGTATTTT CASSVGTSGVDTQYF TRBV5-4 . TRBD2 TRBJ2-3
TGTGCCAGCAGTTTTGGGCAGGGGCGTGGCTACACCTTC CASSFGQGRGYTF TRBV28 . . TRBJ1-2
TGTGCCAGCAGCCGCGGTACAGGACAAGAGACCCAGTACTTC CASSRGTGQETQYF TRBV7-9 . . TRBJ2-5
TGTGCCAGTAAACCGACCGGGACGATTAATCAGCCCCAGCATTTT CASKPTGTINQPQHF TRBV19 once . TRBJ1-5
TGTGCCAGCTGTGCCGGAGTTGGTGTCTACAATGAGCAGTTCTTC CASCAGVGVYNEQFF TRBV6-1 . . TRBJ2-1
TGTGCCAGCTCCCCCCACAGGGAAGAGGAGAACACTGAAGCTTTCTTT CASSPHREEENTEAFF TRBV18 few . TRBJ1-1
TGCAGTGTGAACGGCTATGAAGCTTTCTTT CSVNGYEAFF TRBV20-1 . . TRBJ1-1
TGTGCCAGCAGTGAAGACGGACAGGGATTCTCTGAAGCTTTCTTT CASSEDGQGFSEAFF TRBV2 few TRBD1 TRBJ1-1
TGCGCCAGCAGTTATACAGGGATCTACGAGCAGTACTTC CASSYTGIYEQYF TRBV5-1 . . TRBJ2-7
TGCGCCAGCAGCCAGGGACTAGCAGCATTCGAGACCCAGTACTTC CASSQGLAAFETQYF TRBV5-1 . TRBD2 TRBJ2-5
TGTGCTAGCAGCTACGGACAGGGCAGTGAGCAGTTCTTC CASSYGQGSEQFF TRBV7-7 . TRBD1 TRBJ2-1
TGTGCCTGGAGTTCTCAGGGGGCGATGAACACTGAAGCTTTCTTT CAWSSQGAMNTEAFF TRBV30 . TRBD1 TRBJ1-1
TGTGCCAGCAGCTTGTTAGCAATTGAAAAACTGTTTTTT CASSLLAIEKLFF TRBV5-5 . . TRBJ1-4
TGTGCCAGCAGCTTAGATCACGGCAGGGGGCTCTATGGCTACACCTTC CASSLDHGRGLYGYTF TRBV11-2 once TRBD1 TRBJ1-2
TGTGCCAGCAGTTACTCGACGCGGGGGGGCCTTGCTACGCAGTATTTT CASSYSTRGGLATQYF TRBV6-5 . TRBD2 TRBJ2-3
TGTGCCAGCAGCTCACAAGTCGGGGTGATTTACAATGAGCAGTTCTTC CASSSQVGVIYNEQFF TRBV9 . . TRBJ2-1
TGCGCCAGCAGCTTAAATCAGGGGTACGAGCAGTACTTC CASSLNQGYEQYF TRBV5-1 . . TRBJ2-7
TGTGCCAGCAGCTTAGAGTGGAATCAGCCCCAGCATTTT CASSLEWNQPQHF TRBV7-2 . . TRBJ1-5
TGTGCCAGCAGTTACCTTGTGGATTCGGAAGGCTACACCTTC CASSYLVDSEGYTF TRBV6-5 . . TRBJ1-2
TGCGCCAGCAGCCAAGAAGGCCGGACATGGCAAGAGACCCAGTACTTC CASSQEGRTWQETQYF TRBV4-1 . . TRBJ2-5
TGCAGCGTCGATACTGGGACAGCTTACGAGCAGTACTTC CSVDTGTAYEQYF TRBV29-1 . TRBD1 TRBJ2-7
TGTGCCAGCAGCGGACAGGCCCTCCACTTT CASSGQALHF TRBV7-9 . TRBD1 TRBJ1-6
TGTGCCAGCAGTTACCCGGGACAGGGGGTAAACATTCAGTACTTC CASSYPGQGVNIQYF TRBV6-6 . TRBD1 TRBJ2-4
TGTGCCACCGTGAGAGGGGGCTCTGAAGCTTTCTTT CATVRGGSEAFF TRBV27 few TRBD1 TRBJ1-1